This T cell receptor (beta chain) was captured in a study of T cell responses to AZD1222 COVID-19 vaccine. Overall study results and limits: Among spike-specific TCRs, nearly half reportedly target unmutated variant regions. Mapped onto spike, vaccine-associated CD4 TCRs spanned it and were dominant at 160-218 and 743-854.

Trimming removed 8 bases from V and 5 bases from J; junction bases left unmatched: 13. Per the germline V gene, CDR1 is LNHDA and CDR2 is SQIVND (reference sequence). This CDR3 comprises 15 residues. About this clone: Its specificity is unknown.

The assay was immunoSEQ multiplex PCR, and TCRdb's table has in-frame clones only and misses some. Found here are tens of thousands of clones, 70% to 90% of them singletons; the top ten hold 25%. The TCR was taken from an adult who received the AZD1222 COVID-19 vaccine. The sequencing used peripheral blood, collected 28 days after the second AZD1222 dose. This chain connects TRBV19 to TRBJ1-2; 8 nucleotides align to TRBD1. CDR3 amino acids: CASQPRGTGSYGYTF. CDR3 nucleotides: TGTGCCAGTCAACCCCGAGGGACAGGATCTTATGGCTACACCTTC.